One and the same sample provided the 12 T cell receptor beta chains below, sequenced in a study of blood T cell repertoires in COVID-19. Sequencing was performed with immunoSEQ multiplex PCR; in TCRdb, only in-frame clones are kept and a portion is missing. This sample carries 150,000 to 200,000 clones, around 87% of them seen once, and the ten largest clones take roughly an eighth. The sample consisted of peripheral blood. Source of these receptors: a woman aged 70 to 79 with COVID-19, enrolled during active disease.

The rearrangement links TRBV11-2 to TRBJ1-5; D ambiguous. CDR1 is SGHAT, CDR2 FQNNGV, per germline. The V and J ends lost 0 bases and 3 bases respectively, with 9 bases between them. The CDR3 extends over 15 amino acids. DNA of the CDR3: TGTGCCAGCAGCTTAGACGGGGAATCCAATCAGCCCCAGCATTTT. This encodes CASSLDGESNQPQHF.

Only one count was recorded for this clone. CDR3 amino acids: CASSLVAQGYYGYTF. The CDR3 coding sequence is TGTGCCAGCAGCTTGGTCGCACAGGGATACTATGGCTACACCTTC. The chain couples TRBV5-6 to TRBJ1-2, with a tentative D call TRBD1 (6 bases). This CDR3 contains 15 residues. Per the germline V gene, CDR1 is SGHDT and CDR2 is YYEEEE. Deletions cut 0 bases from V and 3 bases from J, with 12 bases between.

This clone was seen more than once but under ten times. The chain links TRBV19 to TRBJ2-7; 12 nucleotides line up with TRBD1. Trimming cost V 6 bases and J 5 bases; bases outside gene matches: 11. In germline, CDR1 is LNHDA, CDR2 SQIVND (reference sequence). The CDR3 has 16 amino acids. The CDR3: CASSRTTGTGGNEQYF. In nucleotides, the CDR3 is TGTGCCAGTAGCAGAACGACCGGGACAGGGGGCAACGAGCAGTACTTC.

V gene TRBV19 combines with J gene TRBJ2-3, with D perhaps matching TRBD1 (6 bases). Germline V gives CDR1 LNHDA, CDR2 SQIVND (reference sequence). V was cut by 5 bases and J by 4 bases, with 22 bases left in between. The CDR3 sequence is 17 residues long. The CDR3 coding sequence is TGTGCCAGTAGTCCCATTCGACAGGCCCTATCCGCAGATACGCAGTATTTT. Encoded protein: CASSPIRQALSADTQYF. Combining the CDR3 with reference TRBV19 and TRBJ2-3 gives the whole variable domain DGGITQSPKYLFRKEGQNVTLSCEQNLNHDAMYWYRQDPGQGLRLIYYSQIVNDFQKGDIAEGYSVSREKKESFPLTVTSAQKNPTAFYLCASSPIRQALSADTQYFGPGTRLTVL.

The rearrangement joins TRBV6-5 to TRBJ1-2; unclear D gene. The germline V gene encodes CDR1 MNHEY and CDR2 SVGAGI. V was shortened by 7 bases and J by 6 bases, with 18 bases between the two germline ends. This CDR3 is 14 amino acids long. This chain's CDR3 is CASTNLDGRDGYTF. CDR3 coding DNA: TGTGCCAGCACCAATCTCGACGGGCGGGATGGCTACACCTTC.

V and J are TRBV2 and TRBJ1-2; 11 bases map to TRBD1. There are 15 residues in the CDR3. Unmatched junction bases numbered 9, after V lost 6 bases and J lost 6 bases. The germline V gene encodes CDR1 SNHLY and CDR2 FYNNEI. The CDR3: CASSQGQGGKDGYTF. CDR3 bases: TGTGCCAGCAGCCAGGGACAGGGGGGGAAGGATGGCTACACCTTC.

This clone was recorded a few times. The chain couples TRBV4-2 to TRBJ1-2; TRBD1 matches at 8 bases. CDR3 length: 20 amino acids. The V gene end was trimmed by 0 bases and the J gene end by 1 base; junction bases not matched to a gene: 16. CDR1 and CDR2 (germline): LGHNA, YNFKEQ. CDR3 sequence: CASSQERQSFGQGLNYGYTF. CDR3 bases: TGTGCCAGCAGCCAAGAGAGACAATCGTTTGGACAGGGACTTAACTATGGCTACACCTTC.

CDR3 nucleotides: TGTGCCAGCACCTCACCGGGACAGGCCTACGAGCAGTACTTC. This translates into CASTSPGQAYEQYF. The rearrangement uses TRBV27 and TRBJ2-7, with TRBD1 identical over 8 bases. The CDR3 extends over 14 amino acids. Germline V gene lookup returns CDR1 MNHEY and CDR2 SMNVEV (reference sequence). J was trimmed by 2 bases and V by 7 bases; bases with no gene match: 7.

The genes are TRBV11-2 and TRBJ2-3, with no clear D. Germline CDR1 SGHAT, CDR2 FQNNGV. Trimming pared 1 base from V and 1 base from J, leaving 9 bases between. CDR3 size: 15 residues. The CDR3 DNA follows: TGTGCCAGCAGCTTAGTCGGTCTCGGCACAGATACGCAGTATTTT. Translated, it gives CASSLVGLGTDTQYF.

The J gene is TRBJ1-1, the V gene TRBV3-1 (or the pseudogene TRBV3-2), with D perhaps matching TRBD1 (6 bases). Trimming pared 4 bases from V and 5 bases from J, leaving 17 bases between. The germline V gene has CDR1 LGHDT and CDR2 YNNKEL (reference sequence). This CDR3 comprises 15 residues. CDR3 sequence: CASSRLRGEGTEAFF. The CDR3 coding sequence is TGTGCCAGCAGCCGCCTCAGGGGAGAAGGTACTGAAGCTTTCTTT.

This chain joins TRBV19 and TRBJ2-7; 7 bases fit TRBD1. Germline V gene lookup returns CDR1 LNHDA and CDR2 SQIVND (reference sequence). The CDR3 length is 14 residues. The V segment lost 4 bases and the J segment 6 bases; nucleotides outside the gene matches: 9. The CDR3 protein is CASSNRQGRGEQYF. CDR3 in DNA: TGTGCCAGTAGTAACCGACAGGGACGGGGCGAGCAGTACTTC.

The DNA for the CDR3 is TGTGCCAGCAAGGAGACAGGAGATTATAATTCACCCCTCCACTTT. Translating gives CASKETGDYNSPLHF. The chain recombines TRBV28 with TRBJ1-6; TRBD1 might be the D (6 bases). CDR1 and CDR2 (germline): MDHEN, SYDVKM. The V end lost 7 bases, the J end lost 4 bases, and 14 bases lay between the germline ends. The CDR3 is 15 amino acids.